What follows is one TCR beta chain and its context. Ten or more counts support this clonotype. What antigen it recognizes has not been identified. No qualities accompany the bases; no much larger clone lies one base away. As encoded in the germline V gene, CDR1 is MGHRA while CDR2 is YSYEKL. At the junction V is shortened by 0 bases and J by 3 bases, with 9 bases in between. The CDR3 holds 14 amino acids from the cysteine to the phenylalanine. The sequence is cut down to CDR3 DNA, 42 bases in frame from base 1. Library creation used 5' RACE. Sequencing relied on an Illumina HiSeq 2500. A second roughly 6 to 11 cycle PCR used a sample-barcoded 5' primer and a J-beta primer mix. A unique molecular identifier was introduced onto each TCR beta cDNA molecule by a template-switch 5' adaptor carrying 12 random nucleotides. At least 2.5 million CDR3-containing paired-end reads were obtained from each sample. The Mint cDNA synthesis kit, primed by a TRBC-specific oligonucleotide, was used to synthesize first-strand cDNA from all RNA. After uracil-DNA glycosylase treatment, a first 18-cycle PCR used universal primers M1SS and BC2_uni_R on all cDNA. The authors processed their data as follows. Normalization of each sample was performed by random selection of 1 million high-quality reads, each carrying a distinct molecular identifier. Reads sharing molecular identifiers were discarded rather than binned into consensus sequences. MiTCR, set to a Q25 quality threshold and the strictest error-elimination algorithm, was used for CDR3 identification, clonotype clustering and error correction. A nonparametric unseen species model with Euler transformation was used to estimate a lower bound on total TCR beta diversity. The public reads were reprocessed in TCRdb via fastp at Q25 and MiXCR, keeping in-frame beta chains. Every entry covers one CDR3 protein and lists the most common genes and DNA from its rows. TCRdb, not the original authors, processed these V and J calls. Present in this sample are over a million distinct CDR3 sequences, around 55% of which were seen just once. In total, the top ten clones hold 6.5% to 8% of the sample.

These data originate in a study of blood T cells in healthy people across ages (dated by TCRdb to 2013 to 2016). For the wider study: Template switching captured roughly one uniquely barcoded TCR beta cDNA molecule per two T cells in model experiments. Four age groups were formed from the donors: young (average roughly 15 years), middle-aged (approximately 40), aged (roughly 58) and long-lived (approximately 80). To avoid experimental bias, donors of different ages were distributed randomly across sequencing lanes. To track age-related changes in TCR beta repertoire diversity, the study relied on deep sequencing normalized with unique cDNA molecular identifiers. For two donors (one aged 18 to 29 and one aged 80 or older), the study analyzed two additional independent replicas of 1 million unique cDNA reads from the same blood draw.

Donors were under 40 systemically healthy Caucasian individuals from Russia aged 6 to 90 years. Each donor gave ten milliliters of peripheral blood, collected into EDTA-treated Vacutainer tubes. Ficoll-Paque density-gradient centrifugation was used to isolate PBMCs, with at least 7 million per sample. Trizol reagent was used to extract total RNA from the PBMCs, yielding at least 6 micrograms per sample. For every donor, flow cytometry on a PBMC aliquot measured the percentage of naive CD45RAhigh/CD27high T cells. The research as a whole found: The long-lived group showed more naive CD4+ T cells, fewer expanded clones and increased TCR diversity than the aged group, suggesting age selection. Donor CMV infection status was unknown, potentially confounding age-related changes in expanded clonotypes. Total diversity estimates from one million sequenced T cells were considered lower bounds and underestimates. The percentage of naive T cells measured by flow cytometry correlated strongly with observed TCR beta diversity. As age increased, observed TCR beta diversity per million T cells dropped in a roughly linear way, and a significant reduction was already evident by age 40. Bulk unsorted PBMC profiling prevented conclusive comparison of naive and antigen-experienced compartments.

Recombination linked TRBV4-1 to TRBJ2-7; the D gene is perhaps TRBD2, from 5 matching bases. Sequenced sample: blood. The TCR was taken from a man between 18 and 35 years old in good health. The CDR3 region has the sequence CASSQDSGNYEQYF. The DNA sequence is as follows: TGCGCCAGCAGCCAAGATTCCGGGAACTACGAGCAGTACTTC.